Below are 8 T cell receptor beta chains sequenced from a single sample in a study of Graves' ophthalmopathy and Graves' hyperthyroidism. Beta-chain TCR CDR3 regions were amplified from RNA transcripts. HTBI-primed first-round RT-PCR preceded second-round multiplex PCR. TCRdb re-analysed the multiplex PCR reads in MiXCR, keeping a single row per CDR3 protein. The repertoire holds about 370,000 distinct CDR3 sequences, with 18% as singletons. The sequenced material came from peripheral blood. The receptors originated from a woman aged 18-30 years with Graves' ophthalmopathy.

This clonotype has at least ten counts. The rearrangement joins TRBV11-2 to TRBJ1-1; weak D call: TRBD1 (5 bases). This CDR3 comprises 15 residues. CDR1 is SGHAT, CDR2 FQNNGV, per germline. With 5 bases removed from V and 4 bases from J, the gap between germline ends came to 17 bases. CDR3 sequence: CASSPGGKLATEAFF. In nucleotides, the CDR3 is TGTGCCAGCAGCCCTGGGGGGAAACTGGCCACTGAAGCTTTCTTT. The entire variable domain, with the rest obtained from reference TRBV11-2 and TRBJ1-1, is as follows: EAGVAQSPRYKIIEKRQSVAFWCNPISGHATLYWYQQILGQGPKLLIQFQNNGVVDDSQLPKDRFSAERLKGVDSTLKIQPAKLEDSAVYLCASSPGGKLATEAFFGQGTRLTVV.

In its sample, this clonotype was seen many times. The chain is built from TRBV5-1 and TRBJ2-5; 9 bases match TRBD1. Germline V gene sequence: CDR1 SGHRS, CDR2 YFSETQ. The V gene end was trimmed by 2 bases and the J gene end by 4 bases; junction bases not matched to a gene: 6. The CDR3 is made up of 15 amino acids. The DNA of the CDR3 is TGCGCCAGCAGCTTAGGACAGGGGTTGAGAGAGACCCAGTACTTC. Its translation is CASSLGQGLRETQYF.

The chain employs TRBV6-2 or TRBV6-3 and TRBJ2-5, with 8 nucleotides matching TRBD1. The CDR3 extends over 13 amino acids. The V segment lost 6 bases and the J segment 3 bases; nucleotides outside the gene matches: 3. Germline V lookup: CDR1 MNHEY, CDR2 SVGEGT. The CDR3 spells CASRRGQEETQYF. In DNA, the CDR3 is TGTGCCAGCAGGAGGGGACAGGAAGAGACCCAGTACTTC.

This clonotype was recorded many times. The CDR3, as DNA: TGTGCCAGCAGTACCCCCACGGACAGGGTCACCGGGGAGCTGTTTTTT. Translation: CASSTPTDRVTGELFF. The J gene is TRBJ2-2, the V gene TRBV6-1; the match to TRBD1 covers 8 bases. The CDR3 runs 16 residues. CDR1 and CDR2 from the germline V gene are MNHNS and SASEGT. The J segment lost 4 bases and the V segment lost 5 bases, leaving 9 bases of the junction unmatched.

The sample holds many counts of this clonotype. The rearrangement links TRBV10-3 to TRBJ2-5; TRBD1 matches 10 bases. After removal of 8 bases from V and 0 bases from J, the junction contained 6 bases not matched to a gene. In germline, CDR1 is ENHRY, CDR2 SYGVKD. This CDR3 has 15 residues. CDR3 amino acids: CAISSGTGDQETQYF. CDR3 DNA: TGTGCCATCTCCTCTGGGACAGGGGACCAAGAGACCCAGTACTTC.

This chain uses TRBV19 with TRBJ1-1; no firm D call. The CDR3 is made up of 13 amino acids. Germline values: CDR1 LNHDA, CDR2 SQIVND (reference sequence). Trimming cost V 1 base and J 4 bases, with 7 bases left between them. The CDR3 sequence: CASSIGDGTEAFF. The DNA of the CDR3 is TGTGCCAGTAGTATAGGGGATGGCACTGAAGCTTTCTTT.

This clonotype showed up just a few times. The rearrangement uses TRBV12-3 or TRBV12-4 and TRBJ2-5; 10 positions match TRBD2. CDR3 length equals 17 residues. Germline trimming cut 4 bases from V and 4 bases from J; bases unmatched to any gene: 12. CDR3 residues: CASSSPSGSRVGETQYF. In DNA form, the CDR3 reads TGTGCCAGCAGTTCCCCTAGCGGGAGTAGGGTAGGAGAGACCCAGTACTTC.

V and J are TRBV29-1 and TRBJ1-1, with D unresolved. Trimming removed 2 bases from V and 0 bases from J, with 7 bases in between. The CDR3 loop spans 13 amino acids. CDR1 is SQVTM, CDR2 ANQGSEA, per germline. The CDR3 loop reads CSVENTLNTEAFF. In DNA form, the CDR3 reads TGCAGCGTTGAAAACACCTTGAACACTGAAGCTTTCTTT.